The rows below give T cell receptor beta chains drawn from one sample of a study of T cells in Graves' hyperthyroidism and ophthalmopathy. One entry per CDR3 protein results from TCRdb running MiXCR on the multiplex PCR reads. The table shows about 350,000 distinct CDR3 sequences, with approximately 18% occurring only once. The sample was blood. The source of these receptors is a woman aged 40 to 55 with Graves' ophthalmopathy. CDR3s leave out the opening cysteine and the closing phenylalanine or tryptophan. For some rows the clone size is stated as once, few or many, or as a class when expanded; others skip it.

clone_size | j_call | v_call | cdr3_aa
many | TRBJ1-2 | TRBV7-2 | ASSPDWGVRGYT
many | TRBJ1-6 | TRBV7-2 | ASSLDRGLSPLH
few | TRBJ2-6 | TRBV30 | AWARQVSGANVLT
. | TRBJ2-1 | TRBV29-1 | SGTGQGANEQF
few | TRBJ2-3 | TRBV20-1 | SSTTSGNTDTQY
many | TRBJ1-1 | TRBV5-1 | ASRHSGGMITEAF
many | TRBJ2-4 | TRBV30 | AWSRTGLNIQY
many | TRBJ1-1 | TRBV19 | ASRKGNTEAF
. | TRBJ1-3 | TRBV6-1 | ASSGRDRPGNTIY
. | TRBJ2-7 | TRBV4-1 | ASSFDPSSYEQY
many | TRBJ2-7 | TRBV20-1 | SARDRLAGLYGQY
many | TRBJ2-2 | TRBV12-3/TRBV12-4 | ASRPRGSGGNTGELF
many | TRBJ1-1 | TRBV6-2/TRBV6-3 | ASSRGQFQNTEAF
few | TRBJ1-1 | TRBV28 | ASSHLAGNTEAF
. | TRBJ1-2 | TRBV5-1 | ASSLYPGRATRANYGYT
many | TRBJ2-7 | TRBV5-1 | ASSLATSGFYEQY
many | TRBJ2-1 | TRBV6-2/TRBV6-3 | ASSYLTGRGTGNEQF
many | TRBJ2-5 | TRBV6-4 | ASSDSSESKTQY
. | TRBJ2-5 | TRBV7-2 | ASSFSAASGSTQY
many | TRBJ1-1 | TRBV11-2 | ASSSMGSTEAF
. | TRBJ1-1 | TRBV6-2/TRBV6-3 | ASIWRGNTEAF
many | TRBJ1-1 | TRBV27 | ASSSGGLDTEAF
many | TRBJ1-2 | TRBV28 | ASRQRASYGYT
many | TRBJ1-3 | TRBV27 | ASRLTGTPGNTIY
. | TRBJ2-5 | TRBV14 | ASSQTDSRETQY
many | TRBJ1-1 | TRBV5-1 | ASSLPGRANTEAF
many | TRBJ1-2 | TRBV19 | ASRQIGTRLYGYT
many | TRBJ2-3 | TRBV11-2 | ASSLGRPDTDTQY
. | TRBJ1-1 | TRBV6-5 | ASSYVGTTEAF
many | TRBJ2-6 | TRBV6-2/TRBV6-3 | ASSYSAGLAYGANVLT
many | TRBJ1-1 | TRBV6-1 | ASRTGTGYTEAF
. | TRBJ1-5 | TRBV18 | ASSPGQNSNQPQH
many | TRBJ1-1 | TRBV2 | ASTIMNTEAF